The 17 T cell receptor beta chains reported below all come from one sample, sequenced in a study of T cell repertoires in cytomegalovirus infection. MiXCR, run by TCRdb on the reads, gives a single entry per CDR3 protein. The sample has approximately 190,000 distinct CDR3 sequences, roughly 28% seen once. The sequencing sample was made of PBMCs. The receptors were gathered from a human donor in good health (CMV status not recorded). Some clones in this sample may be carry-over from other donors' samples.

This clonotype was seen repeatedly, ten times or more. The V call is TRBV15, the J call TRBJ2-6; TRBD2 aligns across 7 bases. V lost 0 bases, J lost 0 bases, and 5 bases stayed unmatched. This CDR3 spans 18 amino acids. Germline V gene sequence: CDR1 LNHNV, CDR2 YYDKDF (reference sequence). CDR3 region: CATSRDGGVGSGANVLTF. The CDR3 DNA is TGTGCCACCAGCAGAGATGGGGGGGTAGGCTCTGGGGCCAACGTCCTGACTTTC.

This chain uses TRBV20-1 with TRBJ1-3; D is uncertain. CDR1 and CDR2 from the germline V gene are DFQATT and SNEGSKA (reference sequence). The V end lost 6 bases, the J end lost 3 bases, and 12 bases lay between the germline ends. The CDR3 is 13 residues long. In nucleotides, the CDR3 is TGCAGTGCGGAAATTTCTAGTGGAAACACCATATATTTT. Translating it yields CSAEISSGNTIYF.

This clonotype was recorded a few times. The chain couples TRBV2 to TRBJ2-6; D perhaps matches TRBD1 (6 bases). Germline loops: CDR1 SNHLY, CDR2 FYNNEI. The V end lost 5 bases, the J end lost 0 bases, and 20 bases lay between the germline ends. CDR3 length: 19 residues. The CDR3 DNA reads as TGTGCCAGCAGTCCTTCCTTACAGGGCGTCCGCTCTGGGGCCAACGTCCTGACTTTC. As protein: CASSPSLQGVRSGANVLTF. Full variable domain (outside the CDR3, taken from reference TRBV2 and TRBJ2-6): EPEVTQTPSHQVTQMGQEVILRCVPISNHLYFYWYRQILGQKVEFLVSFYNNEISEKSEIFDDQFSVERPDGSNFTLKIRSTKLEDSAMYFCASSPSLQGVRSGANVLTFGAGSRLTVL.

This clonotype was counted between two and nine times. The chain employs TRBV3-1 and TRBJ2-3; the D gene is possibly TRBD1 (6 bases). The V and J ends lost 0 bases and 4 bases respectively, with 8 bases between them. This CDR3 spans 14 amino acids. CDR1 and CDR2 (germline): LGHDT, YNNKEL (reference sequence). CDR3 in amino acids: CASSQEQGSDTQYF. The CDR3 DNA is TGTGCCAGCAGCCAAGAACAGGGATCAGATACGCAGTATTTT.

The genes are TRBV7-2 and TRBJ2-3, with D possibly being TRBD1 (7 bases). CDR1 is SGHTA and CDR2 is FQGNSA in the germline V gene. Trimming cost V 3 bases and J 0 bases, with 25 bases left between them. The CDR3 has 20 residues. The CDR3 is CASSFDRDPGEYPSTDTQYF. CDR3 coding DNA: TGTGCCAGCAGCTTCGACAGGGATCCGGGGGAGTATCCTAGCACAGATACGCAGTATTTT.

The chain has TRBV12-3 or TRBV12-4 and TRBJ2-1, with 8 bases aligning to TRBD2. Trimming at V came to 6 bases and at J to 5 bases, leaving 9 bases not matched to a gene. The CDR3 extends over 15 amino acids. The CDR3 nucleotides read TGTGCCAGCAGGTCCTCGGGACTAGAAAACAATGAGCAGTTCTTC. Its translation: CASRSSGLENNEQFF.

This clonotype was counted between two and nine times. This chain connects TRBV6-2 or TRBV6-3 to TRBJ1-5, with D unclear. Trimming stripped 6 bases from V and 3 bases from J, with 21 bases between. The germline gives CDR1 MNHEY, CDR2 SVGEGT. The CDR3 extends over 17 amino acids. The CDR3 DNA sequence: TGTGCCAGCAGCCCCCAGGTTGGGCTTAAACCCAATCAGCCCCAGCATTTT. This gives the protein CASSPQVGLKPNQPQHF.

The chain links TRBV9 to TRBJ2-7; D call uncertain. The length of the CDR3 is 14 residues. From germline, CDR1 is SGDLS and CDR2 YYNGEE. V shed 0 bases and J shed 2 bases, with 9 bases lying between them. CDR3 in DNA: TGTGCCAGCAGCGTAGCGGCAGGACCCTACGAGCAGTACTTC. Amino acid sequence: CASSVAAGPYEQYF.

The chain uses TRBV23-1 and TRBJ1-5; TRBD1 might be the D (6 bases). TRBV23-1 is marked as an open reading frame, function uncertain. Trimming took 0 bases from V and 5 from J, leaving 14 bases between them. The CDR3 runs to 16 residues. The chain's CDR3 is CASSQSKASGDQPQHF. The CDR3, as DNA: TGCGCCAGCAGTCAATCGAAGGCCTCAGGGGATCAGCCCCAGCATTTT.

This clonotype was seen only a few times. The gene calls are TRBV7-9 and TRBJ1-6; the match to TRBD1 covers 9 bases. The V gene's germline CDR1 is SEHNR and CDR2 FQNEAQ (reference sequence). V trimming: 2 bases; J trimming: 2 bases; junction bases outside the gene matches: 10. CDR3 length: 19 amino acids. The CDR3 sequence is CASSLIPTGGSAYNSPLHF. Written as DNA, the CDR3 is TGTGCCAGCAGCTTAATCCCCACAGGGGGCAGCGCCTATAATTCACCCCTCCACTTT. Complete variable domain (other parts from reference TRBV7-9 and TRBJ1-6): DTGVSQNPRHKITKRGQNVTFRCDPISEHNRLYWYRQTLGQGPEFLTYFQNEAQLEKSRLLSDRFSAERPKGSFSTLEIQRTEQGDSAMYLCASSLIPTGGSAYNSPLHFGNGTRLTVT.

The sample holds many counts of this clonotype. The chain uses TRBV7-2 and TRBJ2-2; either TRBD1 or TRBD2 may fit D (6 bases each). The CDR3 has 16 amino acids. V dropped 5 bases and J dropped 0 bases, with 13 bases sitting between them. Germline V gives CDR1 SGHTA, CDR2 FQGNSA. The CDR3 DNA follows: TGTGCCAGCAGCCCTAGGGGGGCATCGAACACCGGGGAGCTGTTTTTT. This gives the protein CASSPRGASNTGELFF.

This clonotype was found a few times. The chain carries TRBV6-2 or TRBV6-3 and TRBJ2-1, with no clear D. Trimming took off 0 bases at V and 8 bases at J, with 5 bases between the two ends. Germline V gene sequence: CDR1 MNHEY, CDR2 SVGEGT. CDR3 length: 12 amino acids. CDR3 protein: CASSYSGYEQFF. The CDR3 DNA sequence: TGTGCCAGCAGTTACTCAGGTTATGAGCAGTTCTTC.

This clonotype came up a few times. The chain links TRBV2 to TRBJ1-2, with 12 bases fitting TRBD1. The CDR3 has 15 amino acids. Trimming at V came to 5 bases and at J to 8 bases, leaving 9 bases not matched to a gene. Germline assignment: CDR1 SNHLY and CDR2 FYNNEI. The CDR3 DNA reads TGTGCCAGCAGTCCAACGGGACAGGGGGCGAGGGGCTACACCTTC. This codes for CASSPTGQGARGYTF. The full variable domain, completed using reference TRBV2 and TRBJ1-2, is EPEVTQTPSHQVTQMGQEVILRCVPISNHLYFYWYRQILGQKVEFLVSFYNNEISEKSEIFDDQFSVERPDGSNFTLKIRSTKLEDSAMYFCASSPTGQGARGYTFGSGTRLTVV.

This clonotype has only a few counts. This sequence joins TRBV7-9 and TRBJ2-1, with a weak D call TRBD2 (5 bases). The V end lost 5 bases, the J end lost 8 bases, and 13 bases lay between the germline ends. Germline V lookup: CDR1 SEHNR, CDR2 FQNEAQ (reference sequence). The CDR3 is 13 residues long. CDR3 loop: CASSPVGRDEQFF. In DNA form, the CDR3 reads TGTGCCAGCAGCCCCGTAGGGCGGGATGAGCAGTTCTTC.

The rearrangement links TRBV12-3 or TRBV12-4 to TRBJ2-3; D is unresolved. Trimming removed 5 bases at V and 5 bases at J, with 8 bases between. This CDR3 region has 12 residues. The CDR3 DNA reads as TGTGCCAGCAGTCCCCCGGGAGATACGCAGTATTTT. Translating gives CASSPPGDTQYF.

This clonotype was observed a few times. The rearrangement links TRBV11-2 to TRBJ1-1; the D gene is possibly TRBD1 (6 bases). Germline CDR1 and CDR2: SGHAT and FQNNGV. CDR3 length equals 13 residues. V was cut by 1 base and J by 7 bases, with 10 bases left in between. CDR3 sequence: CASSLGTEDEAFF. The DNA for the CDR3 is TGTGCCAGCAGCTTAGGGACAGAGGATGAAGCTTTCTTT.

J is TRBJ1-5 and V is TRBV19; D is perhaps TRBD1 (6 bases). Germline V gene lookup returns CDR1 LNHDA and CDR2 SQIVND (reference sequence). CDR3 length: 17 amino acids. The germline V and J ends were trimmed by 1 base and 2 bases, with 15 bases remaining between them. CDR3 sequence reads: CASSIAGGAAGNQPQHF. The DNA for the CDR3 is TGTGCCAGTAGTATAGCGGGGGGGGCGGCGGGCAATCAGCCCCAGCATTTT. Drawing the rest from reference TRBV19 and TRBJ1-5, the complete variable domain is DGGITQSPKYLFRKEGQNVTLSCEQNLNHDAMYWYRQDPGQGLRLIYYSQIVNDFQKGDIAEGYSVSREKKESFPLTVTSAQKNPTAFYLCASSIAGGAAGNQPQHFGDGTRLSIL.